This T cell receptor (beta chain) is drawn from a study of shared clonotypes between healthy human individuals. In the study overall: The study used three CD4 naive, three CD4 memory, two CD8 naive and one CD8 memory plate per donor. Whole-study results and caveats: Across a handful of donors, naive CD4 shared around 5%, naive CD8 about 3.2%, memory CD4 more than 2%, memory CD8 0.4%. Larger estimated richness was generally recorded for naive subsets relative to memory subsets.

The germline V gene has CDR1 SGHDT and CDR2 YYEEEE. This CDR3 has 12 residues. Trimming took off 0 bases at V and 6 bases at J, with 7 bases between the two ends. Memory CD4+ cells were the fraction left after CD45RA+ naive selection. Assay: immunoSEQ multiplex PCR; the TCRdb copy retains only in-frame clones and omits some. The data show some 1 million clones, with around 75% seen just once and approximately 1.5% held by the top ten. In the case of this clone: Its antigen is not identified.

This chain uses TRBV5-6 with TRBJ2-7; D gene ambiguous. The sequence was obtained from a man aged 18 to 30 in good health. The sample consisted of memory CD4+ T cells sorted from blood. Subset specified: CD45RA-negative fraction. CDR3 in amino acids: CASSLARREQYF. Written as DNA, the CDR3 is TGTGCCAGCAGCTTGGCCCGTCGCGAGCAGTACTTC.